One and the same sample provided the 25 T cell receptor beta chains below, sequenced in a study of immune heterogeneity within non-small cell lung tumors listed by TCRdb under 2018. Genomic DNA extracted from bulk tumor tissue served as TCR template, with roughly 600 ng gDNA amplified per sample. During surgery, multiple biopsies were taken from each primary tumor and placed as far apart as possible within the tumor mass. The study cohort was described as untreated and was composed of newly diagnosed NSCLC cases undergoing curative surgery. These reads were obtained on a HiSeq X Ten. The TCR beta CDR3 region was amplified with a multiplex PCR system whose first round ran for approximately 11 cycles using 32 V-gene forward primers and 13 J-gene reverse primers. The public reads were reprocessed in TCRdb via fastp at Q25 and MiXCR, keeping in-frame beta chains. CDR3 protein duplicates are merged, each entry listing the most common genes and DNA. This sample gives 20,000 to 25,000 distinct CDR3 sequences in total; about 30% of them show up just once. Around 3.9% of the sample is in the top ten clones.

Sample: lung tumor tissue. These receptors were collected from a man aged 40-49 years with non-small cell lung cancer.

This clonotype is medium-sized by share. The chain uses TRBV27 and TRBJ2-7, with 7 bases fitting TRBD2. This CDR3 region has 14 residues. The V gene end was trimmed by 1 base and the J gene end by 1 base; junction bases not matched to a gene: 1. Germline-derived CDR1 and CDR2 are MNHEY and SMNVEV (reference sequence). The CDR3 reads CASSLWGGSYEQYF. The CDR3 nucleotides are TGTGCCAGCAGTTTATGGGGGGGATCCTACGAGCAGTACTTC.

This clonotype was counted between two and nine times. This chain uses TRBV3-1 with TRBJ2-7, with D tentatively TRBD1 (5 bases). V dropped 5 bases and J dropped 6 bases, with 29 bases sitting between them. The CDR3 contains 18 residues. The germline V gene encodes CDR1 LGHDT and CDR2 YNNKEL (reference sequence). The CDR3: CASSKGGDSLLAKSEQYF. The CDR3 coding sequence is TGTGCCAGCAGCAAAGGTGGTGACAGCCTTCTGGCGAAGAGCGAGCAGTACTTC.

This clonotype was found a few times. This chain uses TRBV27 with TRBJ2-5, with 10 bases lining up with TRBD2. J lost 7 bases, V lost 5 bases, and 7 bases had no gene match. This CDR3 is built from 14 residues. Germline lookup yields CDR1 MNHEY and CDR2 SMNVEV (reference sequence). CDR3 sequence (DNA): TGTGCCAGCAGTGAACTAGCGGGAAGGGGGACCCAGTACTTC. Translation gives CASSELAGRGTQYF.

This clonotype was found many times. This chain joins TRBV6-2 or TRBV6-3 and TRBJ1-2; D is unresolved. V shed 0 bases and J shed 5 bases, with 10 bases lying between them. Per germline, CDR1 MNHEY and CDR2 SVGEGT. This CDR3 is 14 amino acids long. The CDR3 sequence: CASSYSRQKYGYTF. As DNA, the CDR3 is TGTGCCAGCAGTTACTCAAGGCAAAAATATGGCTACACCTTC.

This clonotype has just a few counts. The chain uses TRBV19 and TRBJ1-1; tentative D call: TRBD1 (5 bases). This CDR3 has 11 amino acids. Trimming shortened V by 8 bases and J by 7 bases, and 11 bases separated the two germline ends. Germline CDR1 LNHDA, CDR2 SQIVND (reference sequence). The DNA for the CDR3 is TGTGCCAGTTTTCAGGGAATTGAAGCTTTCTTT. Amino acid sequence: CASFQGIEAFF.

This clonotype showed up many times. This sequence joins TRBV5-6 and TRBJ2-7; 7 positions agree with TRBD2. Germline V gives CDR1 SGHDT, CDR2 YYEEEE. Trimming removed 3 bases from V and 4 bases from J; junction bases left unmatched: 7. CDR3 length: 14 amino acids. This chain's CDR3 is CASSSTLSGYEQYF. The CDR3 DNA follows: TGTGCCAGCAGCTCCACCCTTAGCGGGTACGAGCAGTACTTC.

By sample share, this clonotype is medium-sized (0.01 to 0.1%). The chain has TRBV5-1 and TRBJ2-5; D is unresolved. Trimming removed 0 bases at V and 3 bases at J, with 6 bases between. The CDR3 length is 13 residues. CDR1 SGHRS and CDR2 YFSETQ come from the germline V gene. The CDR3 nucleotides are TGCGCCAGCAGCTTGGGGCAAAAAGAGACCCAGTACTTC. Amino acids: CASSLGQKETQYF. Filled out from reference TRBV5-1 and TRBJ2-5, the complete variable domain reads KAGVTQTPRYLIKTRGQQVTLSCSPISGHRSVSWYQQTPGQGLQFLFEYFSETQRNKGNFPGRFSGRQFSNSRSEMNVSTLELGDSALYLCASSLGQKETQYFGPGTRLLVL.

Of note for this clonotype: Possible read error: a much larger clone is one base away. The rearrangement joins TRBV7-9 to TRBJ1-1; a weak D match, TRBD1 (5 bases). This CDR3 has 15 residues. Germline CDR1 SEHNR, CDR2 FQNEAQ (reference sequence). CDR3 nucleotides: TGTGCCGGCAGCTTAGGAATGGACATGAACACTGAAGCTTTCTTT. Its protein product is CAGSLGMDMNTEAFF.

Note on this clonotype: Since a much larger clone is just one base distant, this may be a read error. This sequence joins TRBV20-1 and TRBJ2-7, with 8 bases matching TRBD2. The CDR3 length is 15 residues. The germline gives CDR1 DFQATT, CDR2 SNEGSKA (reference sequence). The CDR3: CSARWSSGSAYKQYF. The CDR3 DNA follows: TGCAGTGCTAGATGGTCTAGCGGGTCTGCCTACAAGCAGTACTTC.

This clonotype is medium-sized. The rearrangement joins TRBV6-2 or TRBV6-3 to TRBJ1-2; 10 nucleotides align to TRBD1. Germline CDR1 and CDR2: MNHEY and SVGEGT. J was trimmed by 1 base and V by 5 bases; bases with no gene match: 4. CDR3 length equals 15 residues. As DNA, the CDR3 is TGTGCCAGCAGTAACGGACAGGGGGTTAACTATGGCTACACCTTC. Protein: CASSNGQGVNYGYTF.

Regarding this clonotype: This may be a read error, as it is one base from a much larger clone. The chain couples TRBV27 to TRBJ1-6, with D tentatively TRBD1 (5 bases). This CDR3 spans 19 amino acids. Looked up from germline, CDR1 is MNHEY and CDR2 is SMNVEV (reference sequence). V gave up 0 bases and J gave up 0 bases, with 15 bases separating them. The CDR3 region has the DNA TGTGCCAGCAGTTTATCCGAGGGGCTGGGAAGCTCCTATAATTCACCCCTCCACTTT. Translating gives CASSLSEGLGSSYNSPLHF.

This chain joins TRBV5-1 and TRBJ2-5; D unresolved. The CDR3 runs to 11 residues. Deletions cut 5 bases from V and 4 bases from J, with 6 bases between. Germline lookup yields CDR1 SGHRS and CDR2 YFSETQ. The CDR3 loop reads CASRSAETQYF. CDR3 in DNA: TGCGCCAGCAGATCGGCAGAGACCCAGTACTTC. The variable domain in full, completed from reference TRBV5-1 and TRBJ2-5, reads KAGVTQTPRYLIKTRGQQVTLSCSPISGHRSVSWYQQTPGQGLQFLFEYFSETQRNKGNFPGRFSGRQFSNSRSEMNVSTLELGDSALYLCASRSAETQYFGPGTRLLVL.

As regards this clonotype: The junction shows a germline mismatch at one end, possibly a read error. In DNA form, the CDR3 reads TGTGCCAGCAGCCTCAATCGGGATGGCGAGCGGTTCTTC. Translated, it gives CASSLNRDGERFF. The chain joins TRBV3-1 to TRBJ2-1; possibly TRBD2 for D (5 bases). The length of the CDR3 is 13 residues. Germline V gene lookup returns CDR1 LGHDT and CDR2 YNNKEL (reference sequence).

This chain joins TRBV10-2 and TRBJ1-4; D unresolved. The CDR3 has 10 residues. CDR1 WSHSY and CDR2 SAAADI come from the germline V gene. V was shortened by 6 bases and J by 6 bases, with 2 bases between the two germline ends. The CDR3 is CASRDEKLFF. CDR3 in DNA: TGCGCCAGCAGGGATGAAAAACTGTTTTTT.

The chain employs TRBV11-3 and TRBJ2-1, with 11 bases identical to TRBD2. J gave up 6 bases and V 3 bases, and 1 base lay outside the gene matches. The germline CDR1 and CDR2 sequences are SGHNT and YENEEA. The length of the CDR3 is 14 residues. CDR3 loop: CASSFGTSGNEQFF. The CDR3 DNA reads TGTGCCAGCAGCTTCGGGACTAGCGGCAATGAGCAGTTCTTC. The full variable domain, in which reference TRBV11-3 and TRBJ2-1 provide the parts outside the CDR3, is EAGVVQSPRYKIIEKKQPVAFWCNPISGHNTLYWYLQNLGQGPELLIRYENEEAVDDSQLPKDRFSAERLKGVDSTLKIQPAELGDSAVYLCASSFGTSGNEQFFGPGTRLTVL.

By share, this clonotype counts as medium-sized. The CDR3: CASSPDISGMYEQYF. In DNA, the CDR3 is TGTGCCAGCAGCCCAGACATCTCGGGAATGTACGAGCAGTACTTC. This chain connects TRBV7-3 to TRBJ2-7; weak D call: TRBD2 (5 bases). V lost 5 bases and J lost 4, with 18 bases in between. This CDR3 contains 15 residues. Looked up from germline, CDR1 is SGHTA and CDR2 is FQGTGA.

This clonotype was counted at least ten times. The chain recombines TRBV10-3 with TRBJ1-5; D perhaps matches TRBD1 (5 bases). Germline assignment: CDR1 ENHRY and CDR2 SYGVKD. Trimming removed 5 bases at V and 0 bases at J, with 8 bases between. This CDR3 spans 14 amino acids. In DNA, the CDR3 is TGTGCCATCAGTCGGGACCTTAGCAATCAGCCCCAGCATTTT. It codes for CAISRDLSNQPQHF.

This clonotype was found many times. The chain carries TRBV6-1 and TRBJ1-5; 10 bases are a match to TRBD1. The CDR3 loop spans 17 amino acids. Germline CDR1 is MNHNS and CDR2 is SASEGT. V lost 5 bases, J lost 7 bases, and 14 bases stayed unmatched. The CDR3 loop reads CASSSSGPDRGGQPQHF. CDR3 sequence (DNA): TGTGCCAGCAGTTCGTCAGGACCGGACAGGGGGGGCCAGCCCCAGCATTTT.

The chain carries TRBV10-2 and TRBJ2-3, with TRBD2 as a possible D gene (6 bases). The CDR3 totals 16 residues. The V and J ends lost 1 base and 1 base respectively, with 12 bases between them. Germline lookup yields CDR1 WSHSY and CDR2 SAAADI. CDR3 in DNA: TGCGCCAGCAGTGAGTTCTGGGGAGGTGGCACAGATACGCAGTATTTT. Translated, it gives CASSEFWGGGTDTQYF.

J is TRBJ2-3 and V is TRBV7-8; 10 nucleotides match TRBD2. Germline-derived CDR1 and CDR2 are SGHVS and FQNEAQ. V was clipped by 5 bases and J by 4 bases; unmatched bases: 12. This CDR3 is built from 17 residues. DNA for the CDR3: TGTGCCAGCAGCCGACGAATAGCGGGAGGTACCCCAGATACGCAGTATTTT. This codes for CASSRRIAGGTPDTQYF.

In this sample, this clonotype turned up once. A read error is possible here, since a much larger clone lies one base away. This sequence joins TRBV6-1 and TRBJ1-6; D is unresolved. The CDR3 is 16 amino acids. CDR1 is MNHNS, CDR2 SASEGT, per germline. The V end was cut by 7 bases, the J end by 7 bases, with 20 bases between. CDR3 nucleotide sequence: TGTGCCAGCAATCATCTGCGGTCTTCTATAAATTCACCCCTCCACTTT. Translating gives CASNHLRSSINSPLHF.

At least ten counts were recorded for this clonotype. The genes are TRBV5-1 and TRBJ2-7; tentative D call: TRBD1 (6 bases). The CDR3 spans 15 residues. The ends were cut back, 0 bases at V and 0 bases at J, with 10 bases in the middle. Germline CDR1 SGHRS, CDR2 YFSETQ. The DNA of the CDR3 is TGCGCCAGCAGCTTGGATGGGGGCGTCTCCTACGAGCAGTACTTC. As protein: CASSLDGGVSYEQYF.

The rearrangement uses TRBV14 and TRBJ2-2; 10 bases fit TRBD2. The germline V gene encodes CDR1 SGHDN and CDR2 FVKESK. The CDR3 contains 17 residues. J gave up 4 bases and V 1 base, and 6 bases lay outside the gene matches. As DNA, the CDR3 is TGTGCCAGCAGCCAAGGGACTAGCGGCCCAATCACCGGGGAGCTGTTTTTT. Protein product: CASSQGTSGPITGELFF. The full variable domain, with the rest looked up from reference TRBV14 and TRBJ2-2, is EAGVTQFPSHSVIEKGQTVTLRCDPISGHDNLYWYRRVMGKEIKFLLHFVKESKQDESGMPNNRFLAERTGGTYSTLKVQPAELEDSGVYFCASSQGTSGPITGELFFGEGSRLTVL.

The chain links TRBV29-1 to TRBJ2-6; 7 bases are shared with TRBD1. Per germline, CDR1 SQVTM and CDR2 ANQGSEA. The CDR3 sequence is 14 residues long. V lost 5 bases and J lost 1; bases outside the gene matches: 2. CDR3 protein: CSVRQGSGANVLTF. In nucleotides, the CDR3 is TGCAGCGTTCGACAGGGATCTGGGGCCAACGTCCTGACTTTC.

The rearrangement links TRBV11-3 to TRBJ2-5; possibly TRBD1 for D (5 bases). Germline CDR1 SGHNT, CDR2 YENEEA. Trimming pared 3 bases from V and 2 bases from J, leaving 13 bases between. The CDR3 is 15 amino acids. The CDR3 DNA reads TGTGCCAGCAGCTTGACAGCTCACAGACAAGAGACCCAGTACTTC. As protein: CASSLTAHRQETQYF. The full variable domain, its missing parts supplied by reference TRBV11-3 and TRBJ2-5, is EAGVVQSPRYKIIEKKQPVAFWCNPISGHNTLYWYLQNLGQGPELLIRYENEEAVDDSQLPKDRFSAERLKGVDSTLKIQPAELGDSAVYLCASSLTAHRQETQYFGPGTRLLVL.